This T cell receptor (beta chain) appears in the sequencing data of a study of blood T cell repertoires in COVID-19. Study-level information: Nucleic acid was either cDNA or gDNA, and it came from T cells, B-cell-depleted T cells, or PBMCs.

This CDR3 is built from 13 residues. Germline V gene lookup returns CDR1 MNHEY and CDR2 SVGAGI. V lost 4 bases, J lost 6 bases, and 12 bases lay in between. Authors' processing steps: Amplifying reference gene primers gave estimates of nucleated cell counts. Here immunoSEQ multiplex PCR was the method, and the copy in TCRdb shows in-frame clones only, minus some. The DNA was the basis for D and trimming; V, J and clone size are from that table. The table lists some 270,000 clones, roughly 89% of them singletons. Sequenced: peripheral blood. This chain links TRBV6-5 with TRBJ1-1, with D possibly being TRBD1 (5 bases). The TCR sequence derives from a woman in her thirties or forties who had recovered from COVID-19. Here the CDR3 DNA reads TGTGCCAGCAGTTCCCCAGGGTACGCTGAAGCTTTCTTT. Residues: CASSSPGYAEAFF.